The 24 T cell receptor beta chains below were found in one sample sequenced in a study of cytomegalovirus exposure and HLA in healthy donors. Use of 60 Vbeta and 13 Jbeta primers characterized the PCR. The method was immunoSEQ multiplex PCR; TCRdb's version includes in-frame clones alone and lacks a portion of them. The table shows roughly 70,000 clones, with around 69% occurring only once. What was sequenced was PBMCs. The receptors stem from a human donor in good health.

This clone appeared a few times. This sequence joins TRBV6-5 and TRBJ2-7; 10 bases are a match to TRBD1. This CDR3 comprises 15 residues. V was clipped by 5 bases and J by 7 bases; unmatched bases: 11. Germline V gene data show CDR1 as MNHEY and CDR2 as SVGAGI. As DNA, the CDR3 is TGTGCCAGCAGTATATCCGGGACAGGGGTAATTGAGCAGTACTTC. It translates to CASSISGTGVIEQYF.

The rearrangement links TRBV30 to TRBJ2-7; TRBD1 matches at 8 bases. This CDR3 spans 15 amino acids. With 4 bases clipped from V and 4 bases from J, the junction kept 12 bases outside the gene matches. CDR1 GTSNPN and CDR2 SVGIG come from the germline V gene (reference sequence). CDR3 sequence reads: CAWIPIDRGVYEQYF. The DNA for the CDR3 is TGTGCCTGGATTCCCATTGACAGGGGAGTTTACGAGCAGTACTTC.

A note on this clone: The junction departs from germline at one end; a sequencing error may be responsible. Other DNA variants within this sample encode the same CDR3. V gene TRBV6-4 combines with J gene TRBJ1-2; D uncertain. Germline-derived CDR1 and CDR2 are MRHNA and SNTAGT. This CDR3 region has 14 residues. The CDR3 sequence: CASSDSEGAYGYTF. In DNA, the CDR3 is TGTGCCAGCAGTGACTCTGAGGGAGCGTATGGCTATACCTTC.

This sequence joins TRBV6-5 and TRBJ1-4, with D tentatively TRBD1 (5 bases). Germline V gene lookup returns CDR1 MNHEY and CDR2 SVGAGI. The germline V and J ends were trimmed by 2 bases and 4 bases, with 8 bases remaining between them. The CDR3 spans 14 residues. CDR3 residues: CASSYRGYNEKLFF. CDR3 bases: TGTGCCAGCAGTTACCGGGGGTATAATGAAAAACTGTTTTTT.

J is TRBJ1-4 and V is TRBV5-5; tentatively, D is TRBD1 (5 bases). V dropped 2 bases and J dropped 5 bases, with 10 bases sitting between them. This CDR3 comprises 14 residues. Germline lookup yields CDR1 SGHKS and CDR2 YYEKEE (reference sequence). CDR3 protein: CASSFGGVNEKLFF. The CDR3 region has the DNA TGTGCCAGCAGCTTTGGAGGGGTCAATGAAAAACTGTTTTTT.

V gene TRBV30 combines with J gene TRBJ1-6; D is ambiguous. The CDR3 extends over 13 amino acids. Deletions cut 5 bases from V and 0 bases from J, with 5 bases between. The germline V gene has CDR1 GTSNPN and CDR2 SVGIG (reference sequence). CDR3 coding DNA: TGTGCCTGGCTAGTCTCCTATAATTCACCCCTCCACTTT. It encodes CAWLVSYNSPLHF.

CDR3: CASSPVAGERYEQYF. In DNA, the CDR3 is TGTGCCAGTAGTCCGGTAGCGGGGGAAAGATACGAGCAGTACTTC. The V call is TRBV19, the J call TRBJ2-7; 9 nucleotides align to TRBD2. Germline assignment: CDR1 LNHDA and CDR2 SQIVND (reference sequence). The CDR3 spans 15 residues. The ends lost 5 bases at V and 4 bases at J; junction bases unmatched: 9.

V is TRBV6-1 and J is TRBJ1-2; D call uncertain. CDR1 and CDR2 from the germline V gene are MNHNS and SASEGT. V shed 7 bases and J shed 3 bases, with 9 bases lying between them. The CDR3 extends over 12 amino acids. This CDR3 reads CASTYTDYGYTF. CDR3 bases: TGTGCCAGCACTTACACCGACTATGGCTACACCTTC.

The chain employs TRBV18 and TRBJ1-5; 7 bases align to TRBD1. Trimming took 3 bases from V and 3 from J; bases not matched to a gene: 2. Germline V lookup: CDR1 KGHSH, CDR2 LQKENI. The CDR3 loop spans 14 amino acids. CDR3: CASSPQGDNQPQHF. The CDR3 DNA reads TGTGCCAGCTCACCTCAGGGGGACAATCAGCCCCAGCATTTT. Full variable domain (remainder filled in from reference TRBV18 and TRBJ1-5): NAGVMQNPRHLVRRRGQEARLRCSPMKGHSHVYWYRQLPEEGLKFMVYLQKENIIDESGMPKERFSAEFPKEGPSILRIQQVVRGDSAAYFCASSPQGDNQPQHFGDGTRLSIL.

This clone is medium-sized. The J gene is TRBJ1-5, the V gene TRBV7-9; D remains unclear. The V end was cut by 5 bases, the J end by 1 base, with 6 bases between. From germline, CDR1 is SEHNR and CDR2 FQNEAQ (reference sequence). The CDR3 has 13 residues. CDR3 nucleotides: TGTGCCAGCAGCCCTAAGAGCAATCAGCCCCAGCATTTT. This codes for CASSPKSNQPQHF.

The chain links TRBV5-1 to TRBJ2-1; TRBD1 is a possible D gene (6 bases). V lost 4 bases to trimming and J lost 0 bases, with 11 bases between them. This CDR3 spans 15 amino acids. The germline V gene has CDR1 SGHRS and CDR2 YFSETQ. The CDR3 sequence: CASSPDRSSYNEQFF. The CDR3 nucleotides read TGCGCCAGCAGCCCGGACAGAAGCTCCTACAATGAGCAGTTCTTC.

The rearrangement links TRBV30 to TRBJ1-4, with D tentatively TRBD1 (6 bases). The CDR3 consists of 13 residues. Deletions cut 4 bases from V and 8 bases from J, with 14 bases between. The V gene's germline CDR1 is GTSNPN and CDR2 SVGIG (reference sequence). CDR3 sequence (DNA): TGTGCCTGGATGGCAGGGGTGAAGGAAAAACTGTTTTTT. Translated: CAWMAGVKEKLFF.

This chain uses TRBV9 with TRBJ2-1; 10 bases match TRBD2. CDR3 length equals 16 residues. V gave up 2 bases and J gave up 4 bases; unmatched junction bases: 6. CDR1 is SGDLS and CDR2 is YYNGEE in the germline V gene. In DNA form, the CDR3 reads TGTGCCAGCAGCGTTTCCGGACTAGCGGCATACAATGAGCAGTTCTTC. As protein: CASSVSGLAAYNEQFF.

This clone has just a few counts. The rearrangement links TRBV6-5 to TRBJ2-4, with 7 bases aligning to TRBD1. V dropped 5 bases and J dropped 5; count of bases not matched to a gene: 9. The CDR3 contains 15 residues. Looked up from germline, CDR1 is MNHEY and CDR2 is SVGAGI. CDR3 DNA sequence: TGTGCCAGCAGTCTGACTACAGGGGTTCAAAACATTCAGTACTTC. Translation: CASSLTTGVQNIQYF.

V is TRBV30 and J is TRBJ2-5; TRBD2 agrees at 9 bases. V was pared by 8 bases and J by 6 bases, with 10 bases of the junction left unmatched. CDR3 size: 13 residues. CDR1 and CDR2 (germline): GTSNPN, SVGIG (reference sequence). CDR3 region: CALAGLARKTQYF. In DNA, the CDR3 is TGTGCCCTAGCGGGGCTAGCTAGGAAGACCCAGTACTTC.

The chain carries TRBV27 and TRBJ1-1; 7 bases map to TRBD1. J gave up 4 bases and V 0 bases, and 2 bases lay outside the gene matches. The length of the CDR3 is 14 residues. The germline gives CDR1 MNHEY, CDR2 SMNVEV (reference sequence). The CDR3 bases are TGTGCCAGCAGTTTATCGCCAGGGGGCACTGAAGCTTTCTTT. Translating gives CASSLSPGGTEAFF.

This chain uses TRBV11-2 with TRBJ1-5; D not resolved. Germline-derived CDR1 and CDR2 are SGHAT and FQNNGV. Trimming shortened V by 4 bases and J by 2 bases, and 6 bases separated the two germline ends. The CDR3 is 13 amino acids. The CDR3 region has the DNA TGTGCCAGCAGCTCGGGTCGCAATCAGCCCCAGCATTTT. Amino acid sequence: CASSSGRNQPQHF.

The CDR3 coding sequence is TGTGCCAGCAGAACCGGGACAGTTGACTCCGGGGAGCTGTTTTTT. This codes for CASRTGTVDSGELFF. The genes are TRBV5-4 and TRBJ2-2; TRBD1 aligns across 7 bases. J was trimmed by 6 bases and V by 5 bases; bases with no gene match: 10. The CDR3 runs to 15 residues. Germline V CDR1 and CDR2: SGHNT, YYREEE (reference sequence).

In the case of this clone: Other DNA sequences in this specimen translate into the identical CDR3. J is TRBJ2-3 and V is TRBV30; a weak D match, TRBD1 (5 bases). The CDR3 is 14 amino acids. Trimming shortened V by 4 bases and J by 3 bases, and 14 bases separated the two germline ends. Germline lookup yields CDR1 GTSNPN and CDR2 SVGIG (reference sequence). In DNA form, the CDR3 reads TGTGCCTGGAAGACAGTACTTAGTACAGATACGCAGTATTTT. This sequence encodes CAWKTVLSTDTQYF. The variable domain in full, completed from reference TRBV30 and TRBJ2-3, reads SQTIHQWPATLVQPVGSPLSLECTVEGTSNPNLYWYRQAAGRGLQLLFYSVGIGQISSEVPQNLSASRPQDRQFILSSKKLLLSDSGFYLCAWKTVLSTDTQYFGPGTRLTVL.

The chain links TRBV7-2 to TRBJ2-7; possible D gene TRBD1, 6 bases. Between the trimmed V and J ends, which lost 2 bases and 2 bases, there was a span of 10 bases. Germline CDR1 is SGHTA and CDR2 is FQGNSA. This CDR3 is built from 14 residues. The chain's CDR3 is CASSLSTGPYEQYF. In DNA form, the CDR3 reads TGTGCCAGCAGCTTATCGACAGGTCCCTACGAGCAGTACTTC.

The chain uses TRBV10-1 and TRBJ2-1; D may be TRBD1 (6 bases). Germline V gene sequence: CDR1 WNHNN, CDR2 SYGVQD (reference sequence). V lost 0 bases and J lost 10, with 16 bases in between. This CDR3 has 15 residues. DNA for the CDR3: TGCGCCAGCAGTGAGTCAGGGACACCTCTAGAGGAGCAGTTCTTC. Translated: CASSESGTPLEEQFF.

On this clone itself: Other DNA sequences from this sample encode an identical CDR3 as well. The rearrangement links TRBV9 to TRBJ1-1; 10 bases map to TRBD1. V gave up 0 bases and J gave up 5 bases; unmatched junction bases: 1. Germline V lookup: CDR1 SGDLS, CDR2 YYNGEE. The CDR3 is 14 amino acids. In DNA form, the CDR3 reads TGTGCCAGCAGCGTAGGGACAGGGGGGACTGAAGCTTTCTTT. Protein sequence: CASSVGTGGTEAFF.

The rearrangement links TRBV9 to TRBJ1-1, with D uncertain. The CDR3 spans 14 residues. Trimming pared 3 bases from V and 6 bases from J, leaving 15 bases between. Germline V gene lookup returns CDR1 SGDLS and CDR2 YYNGEE. CDR3 DNA sequence: TGTGCCAGCAGCGAGAGGGAATGGCCCCCTGAAGCTTTCTTT. Translated, it gives CASSEREWPPEAFF.

The V and J genes are TRBV7-9 and TRBJ1-2; D is unclear. The CDR3 is made up of 14 amino acids. Trimming shortened V by 5 bases and J by 3 bases, and 13 bases separated the two germline ends. Germline V gives CDR1 SEHNR, CDR2 FQNEAQ (reference sequence). This CDR3 reads CASSPIGEDYGYTF. CDR3 DNA: TGTGCCAGCAGCCCTATCGGGGAAGACTATGGCTACACCTTC.